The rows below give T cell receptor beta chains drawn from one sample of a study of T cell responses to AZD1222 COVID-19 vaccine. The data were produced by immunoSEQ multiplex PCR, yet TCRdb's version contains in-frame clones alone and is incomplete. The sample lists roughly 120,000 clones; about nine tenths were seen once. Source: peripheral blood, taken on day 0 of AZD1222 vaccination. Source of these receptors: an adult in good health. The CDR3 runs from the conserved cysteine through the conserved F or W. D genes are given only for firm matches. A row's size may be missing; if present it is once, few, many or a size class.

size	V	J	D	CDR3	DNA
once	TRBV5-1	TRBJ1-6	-	CASNPGTERGDSPLHF	TGCGCCAGCAATCCGGGTACGGAGAGAGGAGATTCACCCCTCCACTTT
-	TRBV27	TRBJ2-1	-	CASSPWTASSYNEQFF	TGTGCCAGCAGTCCCTGGACAGCAAGCTCCTACAATGAGCAGTTCTTC
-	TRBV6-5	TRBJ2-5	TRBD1	CASKRQGSETQYF	TGTGCCAGCAAAAGACAGGGAAGCGAGACCCAGTACTTC
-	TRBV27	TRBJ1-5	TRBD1	CASSLSGQGGLQPQHF	TGTGCCAGCAGTTTATCGGGACAGGGAGGGCTACAGCCCCAGCATTTT
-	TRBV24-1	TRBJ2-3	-	CATVGQGIDTQYF	TGTGCCACCGTTGGGCAGGGGATAGATACGCAGTATTTT
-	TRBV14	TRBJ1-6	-	CASSQDRVEPLHF	TGTGCCAGCAGCCAAGATCGGGTGGAGCCCCTCCACTTT
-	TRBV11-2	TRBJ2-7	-	CASSPTGNEQYF	TGTGCCAGCAGCCCCACAGGGAACGAGCAGTACTTC
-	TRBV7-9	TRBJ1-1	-	CASSPPGHTEAFF	TGTGCCAGCAGCCCCCCGGGGCACACTGAAGCTTTCTTT
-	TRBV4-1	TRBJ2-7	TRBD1	CASSQAGGGYEQYF	TGCGCCAGCAGCCAAGCAGGGGGCGGCTACGAGCAGTACTTC
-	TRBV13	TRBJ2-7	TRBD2	CASSPGTSGGESYEQYF	TGTGCCAGCAGCCCTGGGACTAGCGGGGGCGAATCCTACGAGCAGTACTTC
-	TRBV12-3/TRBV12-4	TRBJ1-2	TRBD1	CASSLARDREGTF	TGTGCCAGCAGTTTAGCGCGGGACAGGGAAGGTACCTTC
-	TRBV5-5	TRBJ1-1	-	CASEPGMNTEAFF	TGTGCCAGCGAGCCAGGCATGAACACTGAAGCTTTCTTT
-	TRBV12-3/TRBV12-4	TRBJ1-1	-	CASSLVWAEAFF	TGTGCCAGCAGTTTAGTGTGGGCTGAAGCTTTCTTT
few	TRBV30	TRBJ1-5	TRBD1	CAWSDRTGSDQPQHF	TGTGCCTGGAGTGATCGGACAGGGAGTGATCAGCCCCAGCATTTT
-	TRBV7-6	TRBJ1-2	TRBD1	CASSPATGTAHGYTF	TGTGCCAGCAGCCCTGCCACCGGGACAGCGCATGGCTACACCTTC
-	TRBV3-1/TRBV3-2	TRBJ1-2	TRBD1	CASSQEGTGNYGYTF	TGTGCCAGCAGCCAAGAAGGGACAGGGAACTATGGCTACACCTTC
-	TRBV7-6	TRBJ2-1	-	CASSPSAGEGNEQFF	TGTGCCAGCAGCCCCTCAGCAGGCGAGGGAAATGAGCAGTTCTTC
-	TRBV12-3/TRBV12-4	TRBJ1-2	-	CASSYQGRYGYTF	TGTGCCAGCAGTTACCAGGGTAGATATGGCTACACCTTC
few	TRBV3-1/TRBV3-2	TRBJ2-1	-	CASSPLKRARGLSYNEQFF	TGTGCCAGCAGCCCTCTAAAGAGGGCGAGGGGCCTTTCCTACAATGAGCAGTTCTTC
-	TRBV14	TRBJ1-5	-	CASSQGDYSNQPQHF	TGTGCCAGCAGCCAAGGGGATTATAGCAATCAGCCCCAGCATTTT
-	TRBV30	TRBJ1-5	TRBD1	CAWTRGLGPQHF	TGTGCCTGGACCAGGGGGTTAGGGCCCCAGCATTTT
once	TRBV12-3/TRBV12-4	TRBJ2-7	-	CASSLRTYEQYF	TGTGCCAGCAGTCTCAGGACCTACGAGCAGTACTTC
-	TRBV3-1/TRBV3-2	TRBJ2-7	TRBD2	CASSQDNGLAGGFSYEQYF	TGTGCCAGCAGCCAAGATAACGGACTAGCGGGGGGTTTCTCCTACGAGCAGTACTTC
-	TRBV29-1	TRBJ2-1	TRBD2	CSVILAGVRNEQFF	TGCAGCGTTATACTAGCGGGAGTTCGCAATGAGCAGTTCTTC
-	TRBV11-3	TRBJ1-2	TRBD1	CASSLDGDRDGYGYTF	TGTGCCAGCAGCTTAGATGGCGACAGGGATGGCTATGGCTACACCTTC
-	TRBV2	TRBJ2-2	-	CASSGKVSPGELFF	TGTGCCAGCAGTGGGAAGGTATCCCCCGGGGAGCTGTTTTTT
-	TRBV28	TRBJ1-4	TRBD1	CASSRYRGRGEKLFF	TGTGCCAGCAGTCGATACAGGGGGCGTGGTGAAAAACTGTTTTTT
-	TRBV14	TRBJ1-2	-	CASSQNSIGYTF	TGTGCCAGCAGCCAAAATTCTATCGGCTACACCTTC
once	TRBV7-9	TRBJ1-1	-	CASSLGRSSTEAFF	TGTGCCAGCAGCTTAGGACGGAGTTCGACTGAAGCTTTCTTT
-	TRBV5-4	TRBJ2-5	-	CASSTVGGARGETQYF	TGTGCCAGCAGCACCGTGGGGGGGGCCAGGGGAGAGACCCAGTACTTC
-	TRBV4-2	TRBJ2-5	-	CASSQEDVVSETQYF	TGTGCCAGCAGCCAAGAGGACGTAGTATCAGAGACCCAGTACTTC
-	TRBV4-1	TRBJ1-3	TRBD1	CASSLGQDNTIYF	TGCGCCAGCAGCCTTGGACAGGACAACACCATATATTTT
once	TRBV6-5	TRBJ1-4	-	CASTPRGTNEKLFF	TGTGCCAGCACCCCGCGAGGGACTAATGAAAAACTGTTTTTT